The 4 T cell receptor beta chains below were found in one sample sequenced in a study of post-analysis software for immune sequencing data. Broader study findings: TRBV5-6, TRBV5-1 and TRBV20-1 belonged to a set of roughly 5 TRBV segments that were more frequent in patients than controls.

The antigens these receptors bind are not known. Included in the TCR beta cDNA libraries were unique molecular identifiers. TCRdb reprocessed the PCR reads via MiXCR and lists one record per CDR3 protein. The data show about 760,000 distinct CDR3 sequences, 30% seen once. Sequencing used blood. The receptors originated from a girl between 5 and 17 years old with multiple sclerosis.

The genes are TRBV28 and TRBJ2-3, with D unclear. The CDR3 runs 15 residues. Per germline, CDR1 MDHEN and CDR2 SYDVKM. Trimming removed 6 bases from V and 2 bases from J, with 15 bases in between. As DNA, the CDR3 is TGTGCCAGCAGGGCAGGCCCCATAGACACAGATACGCAGTATTTT. Its translation is CASRAGPIDTDTQYF.

This clonotype was seen many times. The chain is built from TRBV9 and TRBJ1-2, with D tentatively TRBD1 (6 bases). The CDR3 extends over 15 amino acids. Germline V gene lookup returns CDR1 SGDLS and CDR2 YYNGEE. V was pared by 0 bases and J by 7 bases, with 16 bases between. For the CDR3, the DNA is TGTGCCAGCAGCGTAGATTCCGCAGGGGTCGTTGGCTACACCTTC. It translates to CASSVDSAGVVGYTF.

Comments on this clonotype: Its ends do not fully match the called genes, so a read error is possible. The chain recombines TRBV11-2 with TRBJ2-7; 11 bases are a match to TRBD2. CDR1 and CDR2 (germline): SGHAT, FQNNGV. The CDR3 covers 16 residues. CDR3 sequence reads: CASSPASSGRAYGQYF. In nucleotides, the CDR3 is TGTGCCAGCAGCCCGGCTAGTAGCGGGAGGGCCTACGGGCAGTACTTC.

Concerning this clonotype: A much larger clone differs by one base, so this may be a read error. The J gene is TRBJ2-3, the V gene TRBV7-2; D possibly corresponds to TRBD2 (6 bases). V dropped 6 bases and J dropped 5 bases, with 15 bases sitting between them. There are 14 residues in the CDR3. CDR1 SGHTA and CDR2 FQGNSA come from the germline V gene. The CDR3 reads CASRRLGPGDTQYF. DNA of the CDR3: TGTGCCAGCAGACGACTAGGACCAGGAGATACGCAGTATTTT.